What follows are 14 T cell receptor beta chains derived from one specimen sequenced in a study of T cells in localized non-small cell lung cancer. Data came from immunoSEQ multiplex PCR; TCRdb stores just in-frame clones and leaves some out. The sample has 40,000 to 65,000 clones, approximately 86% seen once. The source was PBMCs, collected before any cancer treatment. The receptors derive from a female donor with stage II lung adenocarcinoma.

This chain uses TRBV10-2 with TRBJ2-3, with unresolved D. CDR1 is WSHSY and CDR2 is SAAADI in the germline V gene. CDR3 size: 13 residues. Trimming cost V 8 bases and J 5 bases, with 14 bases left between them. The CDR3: CASENERLDTQYF. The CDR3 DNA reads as TGCGCCAGCGAGAACGAGAGGTTAGATACGCAGTATTTT.

CDR3 region: CASSLTISYEQYF. Written as DNA, the CDR3 is TGTGCCAGCAGCTTGACAATTTCCTACGAGCAGTACTTC. The rearrangement joins TRBV13 to TRBJ2-7; the D is unclear. Between the trimmed V and J ends, which lost 3 bases and 1 base, there was a span of 7 bases. There are 13 residues in the CDR3. CDR1 PRHDT and CDR2 FYEKMQ come from the germline V gene (reference sequence).

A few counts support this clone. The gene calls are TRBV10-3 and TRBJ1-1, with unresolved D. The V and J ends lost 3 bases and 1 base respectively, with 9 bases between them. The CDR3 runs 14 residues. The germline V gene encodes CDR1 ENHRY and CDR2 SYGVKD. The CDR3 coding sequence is TGTGCCATCAGTGACCGGGCGGCGAACACTGAAGCTTTCTTT. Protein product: CAISDRAANTEAFF.

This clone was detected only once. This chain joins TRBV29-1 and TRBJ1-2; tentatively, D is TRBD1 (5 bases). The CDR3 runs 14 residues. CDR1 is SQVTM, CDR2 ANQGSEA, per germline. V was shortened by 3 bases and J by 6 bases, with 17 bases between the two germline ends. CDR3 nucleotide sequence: TGCAGCGTTGAGGGTAGGGCCGGGACTAATGGCTACACCTTC. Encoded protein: CSVEGRAGTNGYTF.

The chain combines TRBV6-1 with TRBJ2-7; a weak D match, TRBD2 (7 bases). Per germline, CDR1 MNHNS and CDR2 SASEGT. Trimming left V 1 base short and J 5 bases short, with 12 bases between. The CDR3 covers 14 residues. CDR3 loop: CASSEVGGPNEQYF. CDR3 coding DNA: TGTGCCAGCAGTGAAGTGGGGGGGCCGAACGAGCAGTACTTC.

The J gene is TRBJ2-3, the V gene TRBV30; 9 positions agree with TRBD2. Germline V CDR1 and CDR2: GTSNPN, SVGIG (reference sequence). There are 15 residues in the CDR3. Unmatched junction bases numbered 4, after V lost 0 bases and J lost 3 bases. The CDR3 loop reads CAWSVGLAGTDTQYF. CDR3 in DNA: TGTGCCTGGAGTGTTGGGCTAGCGGGGACAGATACGCAGTATTTT.

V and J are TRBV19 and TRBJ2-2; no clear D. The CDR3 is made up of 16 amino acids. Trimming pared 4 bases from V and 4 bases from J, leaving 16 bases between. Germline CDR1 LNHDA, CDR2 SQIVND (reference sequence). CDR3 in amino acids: CASSNLDGQFTGELFF. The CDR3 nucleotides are TGTGCCAGTAGTAATCTGGACGGCCAATTCACCGGGGAGCTGTTTTTT.

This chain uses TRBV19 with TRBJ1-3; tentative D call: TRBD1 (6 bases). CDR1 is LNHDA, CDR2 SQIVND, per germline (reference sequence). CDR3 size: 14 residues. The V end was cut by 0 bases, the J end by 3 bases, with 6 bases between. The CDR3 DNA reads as TGTGCCAGTAGTATAGACAGGGGTGGAAACACCATATATTTT. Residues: CASSIDRGGNTIYF.

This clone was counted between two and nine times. The CDR3: CASSPRSVGTEAFF. CDR3 DNA sequence: TGTGCCAGCAGCCCCCGTAGCGTGGGCACTGAAGCTTTCTTT. This chain connects TRBV7-6 to TRBJ1-1; no definite D call. Trimming shortened V by 5 bases and J by 4 bases, and 14 bases separated the two germline ends. The CDR3 consists of 14 residues. The V gene's germline CDR1 is SGHVS and CDR2 FNYEAQ.

The CDR3 reads CASSPNVKTGGWSEGNQPQHF. The CDR3 DNA follows: TGTGCCAGCAGCCCCAACGTAAAGACAGGGGGCTGGTCGGAGGGCAATCAGCCCCAGCATTTT. The chain recombines TRBV4-2 with TRBJ1-5; 10 bases are shared with TRBD1. V lost 4 bases and J lost 2; bases outside the gene matches: 20. The CDR3 extends over 21 amino acids. Germline CDR1 and CDR2: LGHNA and YNFKEQ.

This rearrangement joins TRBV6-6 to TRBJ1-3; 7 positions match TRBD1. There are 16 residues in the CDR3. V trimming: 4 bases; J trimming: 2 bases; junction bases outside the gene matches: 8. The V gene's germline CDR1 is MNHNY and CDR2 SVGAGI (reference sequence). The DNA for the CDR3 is TGTGCCAGCAGTTCGGGACAGAGAAATGCTGGAAACACCATATATTTT. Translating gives CASSSGQRNAGNTIYF.

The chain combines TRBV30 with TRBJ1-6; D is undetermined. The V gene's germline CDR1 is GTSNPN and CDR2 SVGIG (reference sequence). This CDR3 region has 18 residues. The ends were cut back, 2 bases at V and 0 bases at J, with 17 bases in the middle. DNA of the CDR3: TGTGCCTGGAGTTTCGGTCCCGGCATGAGCTCCTATAATTCACCCCTCCACTTT. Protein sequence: CAWSFGPGMSSYNSPLHF.

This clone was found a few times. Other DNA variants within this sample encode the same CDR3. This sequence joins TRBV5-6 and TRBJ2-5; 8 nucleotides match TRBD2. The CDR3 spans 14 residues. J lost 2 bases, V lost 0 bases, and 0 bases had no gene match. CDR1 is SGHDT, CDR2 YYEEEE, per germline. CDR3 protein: CASSLGGGQETQYF. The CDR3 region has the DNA TGTGCCAGCAGCTTGGGCGGGGGGCAAGAGACCCAGTACTTC.

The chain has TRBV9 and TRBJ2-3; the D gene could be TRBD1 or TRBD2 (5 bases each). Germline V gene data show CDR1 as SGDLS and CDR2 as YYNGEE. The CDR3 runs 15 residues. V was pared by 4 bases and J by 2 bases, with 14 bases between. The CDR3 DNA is TGTGCCAGCAGCCCTAGAGGGGACCTCACAGATACGCAGTATTTT. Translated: CASSPRGDLTDTQYF.